The sample holds one count of the clone carrying this TCR beta chain. The data were obtained in a study of blood T cell repertoires in COVID-19. Looking at the study overall: The samples span acute and convalescent COVID-19 from the United States, Italy and Spain. Nucleic acid was either cDNA or gDNA, and it came from T cells, B-cell-depleted T cells, or PBMCs.

Each participant's cohort was designated according to participant-reported clinical history. The CDR3 runs to 17 residues. In the original analysis: Estimates of nucleated cell counts were drawn from the amplification of reference gene primers. Libraries were prepared by immunoSEQ multiplex PCR; TCRdb keeps only in-frame clonotypes and omits some of them. V, J and clone size derive from that table, while D and trimming were established from the DNA sequence. The repertoire holds approximately 300,000 clones, more than 85% seen once, with 18% in the top ten. This TCR came from a young woman who had recovered from COVID-19. The V call is TRBV1, the J call TRBJ2-1; whether TRBD2, the table's D call, matches the DNA was not checked. TRBV1 has pseudogene status. Sequencing input: PBMCs or T cells enriched from blood (not recorded which). For the CDR3, the DNA is TGCACCAGCAGCCAAGATCACGGGAGGAGCTCCTACAATGAGCAGTTCTTC. Residues: CTSSQDHGRSSYNEQFF.